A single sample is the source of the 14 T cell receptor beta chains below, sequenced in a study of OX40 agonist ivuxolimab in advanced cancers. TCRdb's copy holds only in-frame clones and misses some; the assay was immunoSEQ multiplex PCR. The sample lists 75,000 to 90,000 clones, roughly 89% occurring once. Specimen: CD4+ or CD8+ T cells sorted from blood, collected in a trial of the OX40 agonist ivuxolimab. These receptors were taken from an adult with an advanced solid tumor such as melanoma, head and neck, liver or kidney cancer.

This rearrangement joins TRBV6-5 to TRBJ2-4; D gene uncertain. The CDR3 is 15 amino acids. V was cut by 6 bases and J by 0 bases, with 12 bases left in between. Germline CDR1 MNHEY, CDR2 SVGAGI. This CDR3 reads CASSLLKGAKNIQYF. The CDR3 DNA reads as TGTGCCAGCAGCCTGCTGAAGGGAGCCAAAAACATTCAGTACTTC.

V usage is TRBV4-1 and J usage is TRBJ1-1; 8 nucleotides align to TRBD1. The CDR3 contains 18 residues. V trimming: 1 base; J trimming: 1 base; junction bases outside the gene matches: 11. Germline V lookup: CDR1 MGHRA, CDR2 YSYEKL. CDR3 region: CASSQVVWQGAGNTEAFF. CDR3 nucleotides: TGCGCCAGCAGCCAAGTCGTTTGGCAGGGGGCAGGGAACACTGAAGCTTTCTTT.

This CDR3 reads CATSRDRTSGELSDEQFF. Written as DNA, the CDR3 is TGTGCCACCAGCAGAGATCGGACTAGCGGGGAACTTAGCGATGAGCAGTTCTTC. The chain is built from TRBV15 and TRBJ2-1; TRBD2 agrees at 12 bases. J lost 8 bases, V lost 0 bases, and 11 bases had no gene match. Germline V gene data show CDR1 as LNHNV and CDR2 as YYDKDF (reference sequence). This CDR3 has 18 residues.

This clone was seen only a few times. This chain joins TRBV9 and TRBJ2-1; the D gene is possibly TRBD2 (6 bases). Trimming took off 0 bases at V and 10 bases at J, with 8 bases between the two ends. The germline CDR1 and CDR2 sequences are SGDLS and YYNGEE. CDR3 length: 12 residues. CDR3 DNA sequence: TGTGCCAGCAGCGTAGGGCTAGCGGAGCAGTTCTTC. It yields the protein CASSVGLAEQFF.

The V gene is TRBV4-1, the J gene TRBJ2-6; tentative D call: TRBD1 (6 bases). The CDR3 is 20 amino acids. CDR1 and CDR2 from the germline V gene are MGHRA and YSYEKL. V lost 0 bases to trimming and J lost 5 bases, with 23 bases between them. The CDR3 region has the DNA TGCGCCAGCAGCCAAGATGCCGTCCCAACAGGGTACGGAAGGGCCAACGTCCTGACTTTC. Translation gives CASSQDAVPTGYGRANVLTF.

The CDR3 spells CARGMSGYEQYV. The DNA for the CDR3 is TGTGCCAGAGGTATGAGCGGCTACGAGCAGTACGTC. This chain links TRBV6-1 with TRBJ2-7; D is possibly TRBD2 (5 bases). Trimming stripped 9 bases from V and 3 bases from J, with 12 bases between. The CDR3 totals 12 residues. The germline gives CDR1 MNHNS, CDR2 SASEGT.

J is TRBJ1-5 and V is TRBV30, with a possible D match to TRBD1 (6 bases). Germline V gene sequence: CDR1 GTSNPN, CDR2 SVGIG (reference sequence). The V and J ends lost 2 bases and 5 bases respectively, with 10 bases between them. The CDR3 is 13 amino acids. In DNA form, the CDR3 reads TGTGCCTGGAGTTGGGGGGCCGATCAGCCCCAGCATTTT. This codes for CAWSWGADQPQHF.

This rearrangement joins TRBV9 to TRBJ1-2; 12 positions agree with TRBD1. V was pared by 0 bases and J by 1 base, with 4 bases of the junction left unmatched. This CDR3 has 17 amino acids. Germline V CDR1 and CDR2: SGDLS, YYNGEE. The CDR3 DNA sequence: TGTGCCAGCAGCGTAGCGGGACAGGGGGCTTTTAACTATGGCTACACCTTC. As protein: CASSVAGQGAFNYGYTF.

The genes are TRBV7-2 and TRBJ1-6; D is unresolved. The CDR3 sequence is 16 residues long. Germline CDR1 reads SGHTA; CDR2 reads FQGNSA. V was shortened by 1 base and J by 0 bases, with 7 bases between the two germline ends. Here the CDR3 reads CASSLVGSSYNSPLHF. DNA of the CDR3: TGTGCCAGCAGCTTAGTGGGTAGCTCCTATAATTCACCCCTCCACTTT.

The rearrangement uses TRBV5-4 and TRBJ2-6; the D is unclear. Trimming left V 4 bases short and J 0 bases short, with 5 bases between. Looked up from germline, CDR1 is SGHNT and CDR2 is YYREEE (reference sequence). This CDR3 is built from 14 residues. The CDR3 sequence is CASSGDSGANVLTF. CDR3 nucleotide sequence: TGTGCCAGCAGCGGCGACTCTGGGGCCAACGTCCTGACTTTC.

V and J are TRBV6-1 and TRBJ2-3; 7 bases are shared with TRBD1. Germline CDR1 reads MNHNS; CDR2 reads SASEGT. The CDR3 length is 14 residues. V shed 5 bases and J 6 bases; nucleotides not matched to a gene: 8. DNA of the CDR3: TGTGCCAGCAGTCGATACAGGGGTGGGGATACGCAGTATTTT. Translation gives CASSRYRGGDTQYF.

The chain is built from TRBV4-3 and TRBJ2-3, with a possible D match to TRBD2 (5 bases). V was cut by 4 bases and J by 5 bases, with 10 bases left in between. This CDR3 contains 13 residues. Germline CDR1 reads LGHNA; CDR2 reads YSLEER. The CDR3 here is CASSLTEGDTQYF. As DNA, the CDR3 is TGCGCCAGCAGCCTTACTGAGGGAGATACGCAGTATTTT.

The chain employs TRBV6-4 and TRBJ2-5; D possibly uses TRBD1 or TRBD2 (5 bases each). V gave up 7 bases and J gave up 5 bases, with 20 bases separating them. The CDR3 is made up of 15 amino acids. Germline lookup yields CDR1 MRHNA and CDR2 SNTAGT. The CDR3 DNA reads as TGTGCCAGCATACGAACCGGGGCACGGCGGGAGACCCAGTACTTC. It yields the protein CASIRTGARRETQYF.

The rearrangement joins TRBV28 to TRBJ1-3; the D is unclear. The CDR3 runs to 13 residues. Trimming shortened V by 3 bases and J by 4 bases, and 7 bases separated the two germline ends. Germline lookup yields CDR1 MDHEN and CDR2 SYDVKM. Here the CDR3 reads CASSLAGGNTIYF. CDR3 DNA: TGTGCCAGCAGTTTGGCCGGGGGAAACACCATATATTTT.